Presented here are 10 T cell receptor beta chains from one specimen sequenced in a study of cytotoxic CD8 clonotypes in ibrutinib-treated CLL. Clones were sequenced by immunoSEQ multiplex PCR, and TCRdb holds only the in-frame ones, with some missing. The sample contains nearly 300,000 clones, 70% to 80% of which appear only once. The sample in question was PBMCs, obtained at disease progression, from a patient treated with ibrutinib. Source of these receptors: a human donor with chronic lymphocytic leukemia.

The chain couples TRBV19 to TRBJ2-2; a weak D match, TRBD2 (8 bases). V was pared by 4 bases and J by 4 bases, with 16 bases between. Germline loops: CDR1 LNHDA, CDR2 SQIVND (reference sequence). This CDR3 is 16 amino acids long. The CDR3 DNA is TGTGCCAGTAGTAAACGACAGGGACTAGGCACCGGGGAGCTGTTTTTT. It is translated as CASSKRQGLGTGELFF. Using reference TRBV19 and TRBJ2-2 for the parts outside the CDR3, the full variable domain is DGGITQSPKYLFRKEGQNVTLSCEQNLNHDAMYWYRQDPGQGLRLIYYSQIVNDFQKGDIAEGYSVSREKKESFPLTVTSAQKNPTAFYLCASSKRQGLGTGELFFGEGSRLTVL.

CDR3 coding DNA: TGCGCCAGCAGCTTGCCCTGGACAACCTATGGCTACACCTTC. Its protein product is CASSLPWTTYGYTF. The chain carries TRBV5-1 and TRBJ1-2; D may be TRBD1 (5 bases). This CDR3 contains 14 residues. Between the trimmed V and J ends, which lost 1 base and 4 bases, there was a span of 11 bases. Germline V lookup: CDR1 SGHRS, CDR2 YFSETQ.

The V call is TRBV10-3, the J call TRBJ1-2, with no clear D. Germline V gene lookup returns CDR1 ENHRY and CDR2 SYGVKD. The CDR3 has 14 residues. With 7 bases removed from V and 0 bases from J, the gap between germline ends came to 12 bases. CDR3 protein: CAIKPTFTNYGYTF. The CDR3 bases are TGTGCCATCAAACCGACATTTACTAACTATGGCTACACCTTC.

The rearrangement joins TRBV4-1 to TRBJ2-4; 9 bases map to TRBD1. Germline CDR1 reads MGHRA; CDR2 reads YSYEKL. V lost 1 base, J lost 0 bases, and 13 bases stayed unmatched. The CDR3 consists of 20 residues. CDR3 nucleotides: TGCGCCAGCAGCCAAGGTCTTCGGGGACAGGGACGTCTAGCCAAAAACATTCAGTACTTC. Translating it yields CASSQGLRGQGRLAKNIQYF.

This chain uses TRBV13 with TRBJ1-6; D is uncertain. CDR3 length: 16 residues. V was shortened by 0 bases and J by 3 bases, with 9 bases between the two germline ends. CDR1 and CDR2 (germline): PRHDT, FYEKMQ (reference sequence). The chain's CDR3 is CASSLGPGLYNSPLHF. The CDR3 DNA reads as TGTGCCAGCAGCTTAGGGCCGGGTCTCTATAATTCACCCCTCCACTTT.

The gene calls are TRBV18 and TRBJ2-7, with TRBD2 as a possible D gene (7 bases). V lost 6 bases and J lost 3, with 12 bases in between. CDR1 KGHSH and CDR2 LQKENI come from the germline V gene. There are 13 residues in the CDR3. The chain's CDR3 is CASSGGGYYEQYF. CDR3 bases: TGTGCCAGCTCTGGGGGGGGCTACTACGAGCAGTACTTC.

The rearrangement uses TRBV5-8 and TRBJ1-4; D remains ambiguous. Germline V gene sequence: CDR1 SGHTS, CDR2 YDEGEE. The CDR3 length is 14 residues. Trimming stripped 3 bases from V and 0 bases from J, with 6 bases between. In nucleotides, the CDR3 is TGTGCCAGCAGCTCCGATTCAACTAATGAAAAACTGTTTTTT. This translates into CASSSDSTNEKLFF.

This clone was seen a handful of times. The chain uses TRBV29-1 and TRBJ2-1; 7 nucleotides match TRBD1. The length of the CDR3 is 13 residues. V lost 4 bases and J lost 3; bases outside the gene matches: 3. The germline V gene encodes CDR1 SQVTM and CDR2 ANQGSEA. CDR3 residues: CSVAGQLYNEQFF. CDR3 in DNA: TGCAGCGTTGCGGGACAGCTCTACAATGAGCAGTTCTTC.

The rearrangement links TRBV27 to TRBJ2-7; no definite D call. Germline V gene data show CDR1 as MNHEY and CDR2 as SMNVEV (reference sequence). This CDR3 is built from 14 residues. V lost 7 bases and J 1 base, leaving 14 bases between the germline ends. CDR3 bases: TGTGCCAGCAAGGTCTCTGCCACGTCCTACGAGCAGTACTTC. This gives the protein CASKVSATSYEQYF.

The rearrangement uses TRBV5-8 and TRBJ2-5; TRBD1 is a possible D gene (6 bases). V was clipped by 2 bases and J by 2 bases, with 7 bases between them. The length of the CDR3 is 13 residues. The germline CDR1 and CDR2 sequences are SGHTS and YDEGEE. DNA for the CDR3: TGTGCCAGCAGCTTAGGACAGCAAGAGACCCAGTACTTC. This encodes CASSLGQQETQYF.